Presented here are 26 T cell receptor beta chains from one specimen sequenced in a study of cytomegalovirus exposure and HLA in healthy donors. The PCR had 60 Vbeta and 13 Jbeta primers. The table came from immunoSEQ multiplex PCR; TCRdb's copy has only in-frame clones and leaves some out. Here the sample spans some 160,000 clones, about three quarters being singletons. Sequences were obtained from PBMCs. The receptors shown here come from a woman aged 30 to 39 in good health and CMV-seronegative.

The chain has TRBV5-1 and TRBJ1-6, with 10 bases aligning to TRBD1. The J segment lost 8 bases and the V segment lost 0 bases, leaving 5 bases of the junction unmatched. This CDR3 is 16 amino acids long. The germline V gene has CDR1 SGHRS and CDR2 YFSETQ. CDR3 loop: CASSLEGTGDYSPLHF. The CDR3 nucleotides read TGCGCCAGCAGCTTGGAGGGGACAGGGGATTATTCACCCCTCCACTTT.

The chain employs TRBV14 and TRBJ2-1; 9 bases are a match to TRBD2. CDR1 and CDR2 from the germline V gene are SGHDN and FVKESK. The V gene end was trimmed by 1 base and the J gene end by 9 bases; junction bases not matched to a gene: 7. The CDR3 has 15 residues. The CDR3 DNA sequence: TGTGCCAGCAGCCAAGTGGCGGGGGGGCCCGGTGAGCAGTTCTTC. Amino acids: CASSQVAGGPGEQFF.

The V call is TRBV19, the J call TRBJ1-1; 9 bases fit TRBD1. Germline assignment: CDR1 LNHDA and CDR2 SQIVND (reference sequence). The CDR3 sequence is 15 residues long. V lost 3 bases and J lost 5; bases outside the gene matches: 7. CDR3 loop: CASSMRGQGMTEAFF. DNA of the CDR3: TGTGCCAGTAGTATGAGGGGACAGGGAATGACTGAAGCTTTCTTT. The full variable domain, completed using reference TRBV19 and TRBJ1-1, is DGGITQSPKYLFRKEGQNVTLSCEQNLNHDAMYWYRQDPGQGLRLIYYSQIVNDFQKGDIAEGYSVSREKKESFPLTVTSAQKNPTAFYLCASSMRGQGMTEAFFGQGTRLTVV.

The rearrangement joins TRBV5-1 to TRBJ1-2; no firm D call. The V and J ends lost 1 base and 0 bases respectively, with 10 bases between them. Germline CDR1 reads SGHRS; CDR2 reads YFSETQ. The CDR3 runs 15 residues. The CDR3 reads CASSLSSVSNYGYTF. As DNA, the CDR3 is TGCGCCAGCAGCTTGTCGTCCGTATCTAACTATGGCTACACCTTC.

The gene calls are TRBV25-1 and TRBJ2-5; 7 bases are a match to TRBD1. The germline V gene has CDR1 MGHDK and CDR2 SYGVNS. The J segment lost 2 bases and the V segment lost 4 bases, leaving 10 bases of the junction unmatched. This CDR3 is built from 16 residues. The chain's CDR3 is CASSGRTGILQETQYF. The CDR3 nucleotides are TGTGCCAGCAGTGGGCGGACAGGCATCCTTCAAGAGACCCAGTACTTC.

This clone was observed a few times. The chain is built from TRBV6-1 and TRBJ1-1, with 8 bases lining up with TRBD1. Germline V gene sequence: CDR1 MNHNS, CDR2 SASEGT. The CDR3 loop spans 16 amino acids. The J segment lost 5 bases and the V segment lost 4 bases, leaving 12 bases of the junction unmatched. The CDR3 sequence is CASSGPRGRSGTEAFF. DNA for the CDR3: TGTGCCAGCAGTGGGCCCAGGGGGCGAAGTGGGACTGAAGCTTTCTTT.

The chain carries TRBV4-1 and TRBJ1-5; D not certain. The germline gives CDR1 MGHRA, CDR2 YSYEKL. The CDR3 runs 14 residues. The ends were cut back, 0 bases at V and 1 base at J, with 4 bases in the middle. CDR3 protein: CASSQDPSNQPQHF. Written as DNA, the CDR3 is TGCGCCAGCAGCCAAGATCCGAGCAATCAGCCCCAGCATTTT.

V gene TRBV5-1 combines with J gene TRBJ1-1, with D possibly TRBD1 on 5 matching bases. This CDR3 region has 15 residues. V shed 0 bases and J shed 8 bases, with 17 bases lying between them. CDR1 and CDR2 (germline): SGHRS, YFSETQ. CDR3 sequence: CASSLAMGGFAEAFF. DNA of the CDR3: TGCGCCAGCAGCTTGGCCATGGGGGGTTTTGCGGAAGCTTTCTTT.

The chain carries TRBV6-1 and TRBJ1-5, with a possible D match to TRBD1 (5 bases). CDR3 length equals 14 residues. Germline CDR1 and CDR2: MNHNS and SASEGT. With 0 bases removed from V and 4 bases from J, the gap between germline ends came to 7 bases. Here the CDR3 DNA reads TGTGCCAGCAGTGAAGCGGGGGGGAATCAGCCCCAGCATTTT. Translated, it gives CASSEAGGNQPQHF.

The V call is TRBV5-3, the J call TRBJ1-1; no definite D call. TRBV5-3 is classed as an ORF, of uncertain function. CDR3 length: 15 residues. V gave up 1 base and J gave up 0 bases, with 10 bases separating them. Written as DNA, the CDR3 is TGTGCCAGAAGCTTGACCCGGTCCATGAACACTGAAGCTTTCTTT. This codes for CARSLTRSMNTEAFF.

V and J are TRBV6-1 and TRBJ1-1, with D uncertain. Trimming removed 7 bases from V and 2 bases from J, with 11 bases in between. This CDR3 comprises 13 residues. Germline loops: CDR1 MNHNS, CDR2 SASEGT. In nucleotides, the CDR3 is TGTGCCAGCAAGGATCAGGCTAACACTGAAGCTTTCTTT. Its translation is CASKDQANTEAFF.

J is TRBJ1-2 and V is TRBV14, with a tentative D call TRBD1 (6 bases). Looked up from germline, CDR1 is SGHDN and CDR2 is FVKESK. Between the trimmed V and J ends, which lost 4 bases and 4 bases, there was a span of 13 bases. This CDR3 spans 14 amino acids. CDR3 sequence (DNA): TGTGCCAGCAGCCCGGACAGCGCCGGCTATGGCTACACCTTC. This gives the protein CASSPDSAGYGYTF. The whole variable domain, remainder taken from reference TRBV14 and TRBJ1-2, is EAGVTQFPSHSVIEKGQTVTLRCDPISGHDNLYWYRRVMGKEIKFLLHFVKESKQDESGMPNNRFLAERTGGTYSTLKVQPAELEDSGVYFCASSPDSAGYGYTFGSGTRLTVV.

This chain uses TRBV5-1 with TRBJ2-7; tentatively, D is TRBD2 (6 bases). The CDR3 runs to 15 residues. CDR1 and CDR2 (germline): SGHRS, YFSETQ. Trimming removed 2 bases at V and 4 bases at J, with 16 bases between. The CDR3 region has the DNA TGCGCCAGCAGCTTCACAGGCGGGGTACAGTACGAGCAGTACTTC. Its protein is CASSFTGGVQYEQYF.

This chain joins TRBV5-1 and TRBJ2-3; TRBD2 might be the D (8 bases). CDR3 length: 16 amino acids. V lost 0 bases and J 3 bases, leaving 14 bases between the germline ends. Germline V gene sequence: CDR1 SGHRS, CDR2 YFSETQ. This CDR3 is CASSLDGRGRTDTQYF. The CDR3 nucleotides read TGCGCCAGCAGCTTGGACGGGAGGGGGCGGACAGATACGCAGTATTTT. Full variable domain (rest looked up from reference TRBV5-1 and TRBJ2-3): KAGVTQTPRYLIKTRGQQVTLSCSPISGHRSVSWYQQTPGQGLQFLFEYFSETQRNKGNFPGRFSGRQFSNSRSEMNVSTLELGDSALYLCASSLDGRGRTDTQYFGPGTRLTVL.

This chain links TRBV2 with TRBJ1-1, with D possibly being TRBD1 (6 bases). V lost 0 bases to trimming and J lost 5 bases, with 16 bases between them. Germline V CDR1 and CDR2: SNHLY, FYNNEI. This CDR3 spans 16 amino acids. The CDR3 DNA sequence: TGTGCCAGCAGTGAAGCCTTCGCGGGGGCGAAGACTGAAGCTTTCTTT. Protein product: CASSEAFAGAKTEAFF.

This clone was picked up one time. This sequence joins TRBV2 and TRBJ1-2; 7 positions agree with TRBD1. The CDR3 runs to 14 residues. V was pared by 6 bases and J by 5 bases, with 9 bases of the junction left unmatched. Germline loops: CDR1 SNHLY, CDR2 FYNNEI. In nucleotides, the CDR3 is TGTGCCAGCAGGGGCGAGCAGGGGGGTTATGGCTACACCTTC. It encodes CASRGEQGGYGYTF.

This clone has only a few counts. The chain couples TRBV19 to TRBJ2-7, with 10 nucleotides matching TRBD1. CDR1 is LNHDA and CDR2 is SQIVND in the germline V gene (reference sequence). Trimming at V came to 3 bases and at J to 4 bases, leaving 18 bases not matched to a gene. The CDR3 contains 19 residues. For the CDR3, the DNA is TGTGCCAGTAGTATCCTTTTCCGAACCCCGGGACAGGGGCCTTACGAGCAGTACTTC. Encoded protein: CASSILFRTPGQGPYEQYF.

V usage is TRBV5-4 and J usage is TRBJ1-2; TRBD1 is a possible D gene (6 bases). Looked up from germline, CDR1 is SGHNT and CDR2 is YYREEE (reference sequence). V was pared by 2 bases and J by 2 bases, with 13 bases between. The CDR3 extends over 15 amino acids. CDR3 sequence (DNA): TGTGCCAGCAGCTTTCTGCAGGGGAGAAACTATGGCTACACCTTC. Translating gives CASSFLQGRNYGYTF.

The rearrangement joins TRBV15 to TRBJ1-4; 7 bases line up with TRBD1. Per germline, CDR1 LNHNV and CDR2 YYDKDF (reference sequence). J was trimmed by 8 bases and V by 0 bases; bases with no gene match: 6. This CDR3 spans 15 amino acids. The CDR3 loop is CATSRDRAGGEKLFF. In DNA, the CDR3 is TGTGCCACCAGCAGAGATAGGGCAGGGGGGGAAAAACTGTTTTTT.

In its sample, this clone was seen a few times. DNA of the CDR3: TGTGCCAGCAGCCTACCGGGACAGGACTTCTATGGCTACACCTTC. Translation: CASSLPGQDFYGYTF. The genes are TRBV13 and TRBJ1-2; 8 bases line up with TRBD1. This CDR3 comprises 15 residues. Looked up from germline, CDR1 is PRHDT and CDR2 is FYEKMQ (reference sequence). V was pared by 5 bases and J by 4 bases, with 9 bases of the junction left unmatched.

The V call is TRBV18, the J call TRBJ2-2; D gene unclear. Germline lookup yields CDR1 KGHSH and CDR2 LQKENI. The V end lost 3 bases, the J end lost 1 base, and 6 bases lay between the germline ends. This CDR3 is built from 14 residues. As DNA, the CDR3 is TGTGCCAGCTCACCCCGCGTGAACACCGGGGAGCTGTTTTTT. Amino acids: CASSPRVNTGELFF.

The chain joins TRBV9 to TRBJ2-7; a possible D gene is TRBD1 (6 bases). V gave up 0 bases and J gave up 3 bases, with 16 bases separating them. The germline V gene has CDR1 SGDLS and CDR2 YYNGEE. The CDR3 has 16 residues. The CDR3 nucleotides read TGTGCCAGCAGCGTAGGGGAGTGGGGGCTAAACTACGAGCAGTACTTC. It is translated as CASSVGEWGLNYEQYF. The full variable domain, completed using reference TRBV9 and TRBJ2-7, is DSGVTQTPKHLITATGQRVTLRCSPRSGDLSVYWYQQSLDQGLQFLIQYYNGEERAKGNILERFSAQQFPDLHSELNLSSLELGDSALYFCASSVGEWGLNYEQYFGPGTRLTVT.

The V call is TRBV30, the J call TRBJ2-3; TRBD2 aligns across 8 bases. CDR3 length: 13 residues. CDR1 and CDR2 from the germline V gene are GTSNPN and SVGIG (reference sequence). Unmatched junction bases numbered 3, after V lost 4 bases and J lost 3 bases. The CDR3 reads CAWNTGGTDTQYF. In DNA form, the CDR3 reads TGTGCCTGGAATACGGGGGGGACAGATACGCAGTATTTT.

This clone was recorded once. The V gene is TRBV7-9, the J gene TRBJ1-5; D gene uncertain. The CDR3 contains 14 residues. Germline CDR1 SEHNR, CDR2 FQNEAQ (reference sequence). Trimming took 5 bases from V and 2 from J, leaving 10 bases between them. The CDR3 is CASSRGGGNQPQHF. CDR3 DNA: TGTGCCAGCAGCCGGGGTGGTGGCAATCAGCCCCAGCATTTT. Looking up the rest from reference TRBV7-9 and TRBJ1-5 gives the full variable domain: DTGVSQNPRHKITKRGQNVTFRCDPISEHNRLYWYRQTLGQGPEFLTYFQNEAQLEKSRLLSDRFSAERPKGSFSTLEIQRTEQGDSAMYLCASSRGGGNQPQHFGDGTRLSIL.

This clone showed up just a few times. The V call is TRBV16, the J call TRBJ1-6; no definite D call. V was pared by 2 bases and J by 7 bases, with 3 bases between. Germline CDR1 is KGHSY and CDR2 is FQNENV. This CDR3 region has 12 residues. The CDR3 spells CASSQQNSPLHF. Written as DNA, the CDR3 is TGTGCCAGCAGCCAACAGAATTCACCCCTCCACTTT.

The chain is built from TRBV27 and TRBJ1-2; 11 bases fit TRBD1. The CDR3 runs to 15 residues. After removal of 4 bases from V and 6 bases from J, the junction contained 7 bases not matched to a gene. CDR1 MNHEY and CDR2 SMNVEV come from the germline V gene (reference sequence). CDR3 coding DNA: TGTGCCAGCAGTTCCGCGGGACAGGGGGGAGATGGCTACACCTTC. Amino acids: CASSSAGQGGDGYTF.